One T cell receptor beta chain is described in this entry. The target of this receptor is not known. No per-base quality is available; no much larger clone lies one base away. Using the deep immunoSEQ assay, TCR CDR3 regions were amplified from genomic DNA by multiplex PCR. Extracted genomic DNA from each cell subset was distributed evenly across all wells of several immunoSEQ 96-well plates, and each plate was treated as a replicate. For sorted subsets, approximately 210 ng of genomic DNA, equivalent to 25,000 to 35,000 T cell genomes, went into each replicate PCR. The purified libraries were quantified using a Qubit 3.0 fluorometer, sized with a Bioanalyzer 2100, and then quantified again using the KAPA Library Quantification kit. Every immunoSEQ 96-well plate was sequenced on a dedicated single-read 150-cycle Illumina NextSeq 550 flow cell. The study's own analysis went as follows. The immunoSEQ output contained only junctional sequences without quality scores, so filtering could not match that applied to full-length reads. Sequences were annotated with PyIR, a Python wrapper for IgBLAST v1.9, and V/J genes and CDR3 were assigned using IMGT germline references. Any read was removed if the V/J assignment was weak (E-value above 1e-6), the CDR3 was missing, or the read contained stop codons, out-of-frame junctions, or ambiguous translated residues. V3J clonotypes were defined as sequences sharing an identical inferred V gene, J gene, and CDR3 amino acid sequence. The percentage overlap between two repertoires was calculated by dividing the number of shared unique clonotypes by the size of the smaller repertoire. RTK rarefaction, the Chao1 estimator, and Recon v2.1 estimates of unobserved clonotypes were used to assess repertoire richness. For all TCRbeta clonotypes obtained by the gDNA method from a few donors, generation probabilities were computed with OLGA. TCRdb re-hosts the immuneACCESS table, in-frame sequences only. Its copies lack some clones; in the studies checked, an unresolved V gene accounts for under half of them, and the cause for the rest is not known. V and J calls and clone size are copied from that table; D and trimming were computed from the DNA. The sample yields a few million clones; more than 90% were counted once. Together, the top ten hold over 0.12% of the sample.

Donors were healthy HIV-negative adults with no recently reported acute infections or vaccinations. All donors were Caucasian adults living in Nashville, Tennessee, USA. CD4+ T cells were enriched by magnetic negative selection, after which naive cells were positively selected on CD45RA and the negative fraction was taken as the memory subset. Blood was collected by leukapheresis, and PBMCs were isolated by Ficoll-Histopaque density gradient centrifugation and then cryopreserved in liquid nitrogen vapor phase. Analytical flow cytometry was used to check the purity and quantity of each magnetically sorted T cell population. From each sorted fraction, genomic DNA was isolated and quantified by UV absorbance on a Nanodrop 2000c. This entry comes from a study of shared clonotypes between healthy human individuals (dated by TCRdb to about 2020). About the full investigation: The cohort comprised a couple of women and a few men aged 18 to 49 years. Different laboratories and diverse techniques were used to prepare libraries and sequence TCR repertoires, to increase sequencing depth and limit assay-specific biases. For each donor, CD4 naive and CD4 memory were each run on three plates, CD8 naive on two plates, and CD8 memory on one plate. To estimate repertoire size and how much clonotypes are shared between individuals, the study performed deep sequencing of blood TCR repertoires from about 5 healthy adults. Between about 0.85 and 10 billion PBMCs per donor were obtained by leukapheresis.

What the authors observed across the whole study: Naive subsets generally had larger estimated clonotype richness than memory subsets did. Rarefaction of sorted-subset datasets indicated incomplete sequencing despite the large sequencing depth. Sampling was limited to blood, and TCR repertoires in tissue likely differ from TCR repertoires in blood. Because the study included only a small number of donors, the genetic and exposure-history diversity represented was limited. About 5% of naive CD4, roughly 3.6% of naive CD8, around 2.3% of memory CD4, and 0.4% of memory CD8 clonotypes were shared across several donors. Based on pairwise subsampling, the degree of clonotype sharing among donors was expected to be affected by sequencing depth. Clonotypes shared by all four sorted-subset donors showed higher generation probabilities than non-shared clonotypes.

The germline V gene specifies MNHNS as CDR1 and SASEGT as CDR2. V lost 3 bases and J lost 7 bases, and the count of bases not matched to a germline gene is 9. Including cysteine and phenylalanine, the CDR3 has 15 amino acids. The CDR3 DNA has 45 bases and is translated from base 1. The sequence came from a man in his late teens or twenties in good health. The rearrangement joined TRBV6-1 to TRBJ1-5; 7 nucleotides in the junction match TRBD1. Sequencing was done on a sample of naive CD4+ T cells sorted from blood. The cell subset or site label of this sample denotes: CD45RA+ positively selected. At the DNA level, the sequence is TGTGCCAGCAGTGATTCAGGAGGGGGCTGGCAGCCCCAGCATTTT. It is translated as CASSDSGGGWQPQHF.